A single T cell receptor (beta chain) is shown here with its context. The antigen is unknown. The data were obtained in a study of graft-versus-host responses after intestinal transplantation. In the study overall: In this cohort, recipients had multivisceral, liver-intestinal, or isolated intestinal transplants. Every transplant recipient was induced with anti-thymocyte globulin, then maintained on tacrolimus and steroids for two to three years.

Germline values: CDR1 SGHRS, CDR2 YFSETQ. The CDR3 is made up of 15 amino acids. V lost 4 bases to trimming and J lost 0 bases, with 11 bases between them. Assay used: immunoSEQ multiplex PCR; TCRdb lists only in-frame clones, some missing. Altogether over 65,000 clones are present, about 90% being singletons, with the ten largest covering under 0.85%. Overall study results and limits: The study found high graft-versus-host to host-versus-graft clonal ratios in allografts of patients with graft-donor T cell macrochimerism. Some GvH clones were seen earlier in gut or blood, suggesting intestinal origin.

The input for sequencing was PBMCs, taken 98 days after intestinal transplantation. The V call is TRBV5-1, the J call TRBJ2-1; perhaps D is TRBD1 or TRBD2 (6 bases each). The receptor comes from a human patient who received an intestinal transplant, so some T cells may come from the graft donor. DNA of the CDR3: TGCGCCAGCAGCCCGGGGGACAACTCCTACAATGAGCAGTTCTTC. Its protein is CASSPGDNSYNEQFF.